The 9 T cell receptor beta chains given below trace back to one sample, sequenced in a study of tumor and adjacent non-tumor tissue in lung cancer. RNA was extracted from bulk tissue without any cell sorting. Three rounds of nested PCR, following a modified ARM-PCR protocol, produced the TCRbeta library. TCRdb passed the multiplex PCR reads through MiXCR, listing each CDR3 protein once. The table has some 99,000 distinct CDR3 sequences, roughly 80% seen once. Sequencing was done on a sample of lung tumor tissue. Receptors originate from a woman aged 55 to 70 with non-small cell lung cancer.

Points on this clonotype: One junction end does not reproduce the germline sequence, and a read error may be involved. The gene calls are TRBV4-3 and TRBJ2-2; TRBD1 is a possible D gene (6 bases). The length of the CDR3 is 19 residues. From germline, CDR1 is LGHNA and CDR2 YSLEER. In nucleotides, the CDR3 is TGCGCCAGCAGCCGAGAACCGCCACAGGGCCAATCGAACATCGGGGAGCTGTTTTTT. Its protein product is CASSREPPQGQSNIGELFF.

To note about this clonotype: An end of the junction does not agree with germline; a read error may underlie this. The V gene is TRBV19, the J gene TRBJ2-7, with 7 positions matching TRBD1. Germline-derived CDR1 and CDR2 are LNHDA and SQIVND (reference sequence). This CDR3 spans 15 amino acids. The CDR3 loop reads CASSRGQAFAYEQYF. The CDR3 DNA reads TGTGCTAGTAGTAGAGGACAGGCGTTTGCGTACGAGCAGTACTTC.

In its sample, this clonotype was seen a few times. This clone may be a read error of a much larger clone one base away. CDR3 sequence (DNA): TGTGCCAGCATCAGATCGGGACAGGGGCGTTTTGCTGGAAACACCATATATTTT. Residues: CASIRSGQGRFAGNTIYF. The J gene is TRBJ1-3, the V gene TRBV6-5, with 10 bases that match TRBD1. Germline assignment: CDR1 MNHEY and CDR2 SVGAGI. This CDR3 has 18 amino acids. Trimming at V came to 7 bases and at J to 2 bases, leaving 14 bases not matched to a gene.

The chain couples TRBV7-8 to TRBJ2-7, with a possible D match to TRBD2 (6 bases). Germline V lookup: CDR1 SGHVS, CDR2 FQNEAQ. Trimming removed 4 bases at V and 2 bases at J, with 15 bases between. The CDR3 runs to 15 residues. The CDR3 DNA is TGTGCCAGCAGCTCACCCGGGACTTCGGCCTACGAGCAGTACTTC. Translation gives CASSSPGTSAYEQYF.

This clonotype was observed at least ten times. The gene calls are TRBV6-6 and TRBJ1-1; a weak D match, TRBD1 (6 bases). Trimming took off 8 bases at V and 4 bases at J, with 14 bases between the two ends. Germline V gives CDR1 MNHNY, CDR2 SVGAGI (reference sequence). This CDR3 has 13 amino acids. In nucleotides, the CDR3 is TGTGCCAGCCGGGGATTAGGGGGCACTGAAGCTTTCTTT. It specifies CASRGLGGTEAFF.

Regarding this clonotype: A much larger clone differs from this one at a single base, so this may be a read error. The chain recombines TRBV5-4 with TRBJ2-1, with 7 bases that match TRBD2. This CDR3 spans 15 amino acids. Germline V gives CDR1 SGHNT, CDR2 YYREEE (reference sequence). CDR3 nucleotides: TGTGCCAACAGCTTAACCCAGCGGGGACTCAATGAGCAGTTCTTC. It is translated as CANSLTQRGLNEQFF.

This clonotype was recorded many times. CDR3 in amino acids: CASTRRTGSEQFF. The DNA of the CDR3 is TGTGCCAGCACAAGACGGACAGGGAGTGAGCAGTTCTTC. This chain uses TRBV6-2 or TRBV6-3 with TRBJ2-1; 8 bases fit TRBD1. J was trimmed by 9 bases and V by 7 bases; bases with no gene match: 8. This CDR3 is 13 amino acids long. CDR1 MNHEY and CDR2 SVGEGT come from the germline V gene.

As to this clonotype: The CDR3 does not close with the conserved phenylalanine or tryptophan, likely indicating a read error. V is TRBV11-3 and J is TRBJ2-2, with 7 bases identical to TRBD1. Looked up from germline, CDR1 is SGHNT and CDR2 is YENEEA. The CDR3 totals 15 residues. CDR3 DNA: TGTGTCAGCAGCCCAAGGGACAGTAACACCGGGGAGCTGTTTTAT. It yields the protein CVSSPRDSNTGELFY.

About this clonotype: A single base separates this from a much larger clone, so it may be a read error. The chain recombines TRBV20-1 with TRBJ2-3, with 13 bases lining up with TRBD2. The CDR3 sequence is 19 residues long. The germline V gene has CDR1 DFQATT and CDR2 SNEGSKA (reference sequence). CDR3 DNA: TGCAGTGCTAGGGCACTGGGGGGACTAGCGGGGCCTAGCACATATACGCAGTATTTT. Its protein product is CSARALGGLAGPSTYTQYF.